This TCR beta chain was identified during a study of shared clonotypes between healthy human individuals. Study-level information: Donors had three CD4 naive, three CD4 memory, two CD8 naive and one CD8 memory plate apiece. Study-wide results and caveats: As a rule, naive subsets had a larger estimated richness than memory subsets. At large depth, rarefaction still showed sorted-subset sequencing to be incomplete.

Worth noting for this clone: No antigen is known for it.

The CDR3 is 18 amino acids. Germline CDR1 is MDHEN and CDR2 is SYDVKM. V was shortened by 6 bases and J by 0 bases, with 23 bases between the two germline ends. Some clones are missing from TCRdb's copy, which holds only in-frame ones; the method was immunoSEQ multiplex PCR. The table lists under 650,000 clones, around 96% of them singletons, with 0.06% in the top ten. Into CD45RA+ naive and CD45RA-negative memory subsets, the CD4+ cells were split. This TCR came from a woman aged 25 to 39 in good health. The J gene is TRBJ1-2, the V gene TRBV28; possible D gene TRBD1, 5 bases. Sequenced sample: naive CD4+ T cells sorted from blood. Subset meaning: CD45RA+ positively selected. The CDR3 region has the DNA TGTGCCAGCAGCAACACCCTCCTGGGGGGGATGGCTAACTATGGCTACACCTTC. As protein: CASSNTLLGGMANYGYTF.